This TCR beta chain is from a study of cytomegalovirus exposure and HLA in healthy donors. Points from the study as a whole: Rarity marked most TCR sequences, yet some public TCRs occurred in many donors. There were around 160 TCR beta chains listed as cytomegalovirus-associated. The likely explanation for a cluster of highly shared sequence variants was sequencing artifact.

The germline V gene has CDR1 SGHRS and CDR2 YFSETQ. The CDR3 totals 13 residues. Deletions cut 4 bases from V and 3 bases from J, with 11 bases between. Worth noting for this clone: Its matching antigen is unknown.

13 Jbeta primers and 60 Vbeta primers were used for the PCR. Sequenced by immunoSEQ multiplex PCR; TCRdb stores in-frame clones only, minus some. The data show fewer than 150,000 clones, over 75% seen once. What was sequenced was PBMCs. This receptor was identified in a male donor in good health and CMV-seronegative. V and J are TRBV5-1 and TRBJ2-7; a possible D gene is TRBD2 (6 bases). This CDR3 is CASSPPGVYEQYF. In nucleotides, the CDR3 is TGCGCCAGCAGCCCACCGGGAGTCTACGAGCAGTACTTC.